This T cell receptor (beta chain) was profiled in a study of cytomegalovirus exposure and HLA in healthy donors. Study as a whole: There were nearly 120 million unique TCR beta sequences, drawn from 150 million to 200 million T cells, in an earlier analysis. General observations from the study: A later examination showed that TCR association rates differed by HLA locus, with DRB1 most and HLA-C fewest. TCR beta sequences numbering 15,000 to 20,000 were associated with HLA alleles at 0.05 false discovery rate in a later analysis.

PCR used 60 Vbeta primers and 13 Jbeta primers. Data came from immunoSEQ multiplex PCR; TCRdb stores just in-frame clones and leaves some out. The sample holds roughly 200,000 clones, 65% to 85% seen once. The J segment lost 6 bases and the V segment lost 7 bases, leaving 3 bases of the junction unmatched. The length of the CDR3 is 13 residues. The germline V gene has CDR1 LNHDA and CDR2 SQIVND (reference sequence). Turning to this clone: The antigen is not known.

The sequenced sample was PBMCs. The chain uses TRBV19 and TRBJ1-6, with 7 bases matching TRBD1. This sequence originates from a boy aged 2 to 10 in good health and CMV-seronegative. The CDR3 spells CASTGTVNSPLHF. CDR3 nucleotide sequence: TGTGCCAGTACCGGGACAGTTAATTCACCCCTCCACTTT. Filled out from reference TRBV19 and TRBJ1-6, the complete variable domain reads DGGITQSPKYLFRKEGQNVTLSCEQNLNHDAMYWYRQDPGQGLRLIYYSQIVNDFQKGDIAEGYSVSREKKESFPLTVTSAQKNPTAFYLCASTGTVNSPLHFGNGTRLTVT.